A single T cell receptor beta chain is shown here with its context. This sample stems from a study of blood T cell repertoires in COVID-19. Study information: T cells, B-cell-depleted T cells, or PBMCs supplied cDNA or gDNA.

As handled by the study authors: Researchers report that nucleated cell counts were estimated from reference gene primer amplification. Measured with immunoSEQ multiplex PCR; TCRdb has only the in-frame clones, and not every one. The V and J calls and the clone size are those of that table, but D and trimming were determined from the DNA. The data show 25,000 to 30,000 clones, 93% seen once. This CDR3 has 15 amino acids. The junction had 2 bases not matched to a gene; V was cut back by 4 bases and J by 0 bases. Germline V gene sequence: CDR1 LNHDA, CDR2 SQIVND (reference sequence). A Seattle source enrolled patients during active infection and followed them longitudinally.

This clonotype was sampled from a woman in her seventies with COVID-19, enrolled during active disease. Specimen: peripheral blood. The rearrangement uses TRBV19 and TRBJ1-4; 7 bases are a match to TRBD1. In DNA form, the CDR3 reads TGTGCCAGTAGTACTCAGGGGGCAACTAATGAAAAACTGTTTTTT. It specifies CASSTQGATNEKLFF.